One sample yielded the 24 T cell receptor beta chains listed below, sequenced in a study of blood T cell repertoires in COVID-19. Assay: immunoSEQ multiplex PCR; the TCRdb copy retains only in-frame clones and omits some. The sample lists about 160,000 clones, roughly 85% occurring once. What was sequenced was PBMCs or T cells enriched from blood (not recorded which). The receptors come from a man aged 60-69 years who had recovered from COVID-19.

This rearrangement joins TRBV3-1 (or the pseudogene TRBV3-2) to TRBJ2-5; 11 bases map to TRBD2. The germline V gene has CDR1 LGHDT and CDR2 YNNKEL (reference sequence). V trimming: 6 bases; J trimming: 2 bases; junction bases outside the gene matches: 5. This CDR3 region has 15 residues. The CDR3 sequence: CASRLAGGGQETQYF. In DNA, the CDR3 is TGTGCCAGCAGGCTAGCGGGGGGTGGGCAAGAGACCCAGTACTTC.

The chain carries TRBV5-1 and TRBJ2-5, with 7 positions matching TRBD1. From germline, CDR1 is SGHRS and CDR2 YFSETQ. The CDR3 totals 15 residues. Trimming removed 4 bases from V and 5 bases from J; junction bases left unmatched: 11. The CDR3 spells CASSTLPTGVETQYF. The CDR3 DNA reads TGCGCCAGCAGCACTCTACCTACAGGGGTTGAGACCCAGTACTTC.

The gene calls are TRBV25-1 and TRBJ2-2; D unresolved. Trimming removed 8 bases at V and 1 base at J, with 2 bases between. Germline assignment: CDR1 MGHDK and CDR2 SYGVNS. The CDR3 is made up of 11 amino acids. CDR3: CASQNTGELFF. In nucleotides, the CDR3 is TGTGCCAGCCAGAACACCGGGGAGCTGTTTTTT.

This clone was detected only once. This sequence joins TRBV28 and TRBJ1-4; 8 bases line up with TRBD1. V was pared by 6 bases and J by 6 bases, with 15 bases of the junction left unmatched. The CDR3 has 17 amino acids. Germline V gene data show CDR1 as MDHEN and CDR2 as SYDVKM. CDR3 amino acids: CASSDPAGGASYEKLFF. CDR3 nucleotides: TGTGCCAGCAGCGATCCCGCAGGGGGCGCTTCGTATGAAAAACTGTTTTTT.

The rearrangement links TRBV7-3 to TRBJ1-5; D ambiguous. Trimming cost V 5 bases and J 9 bases, with 11 bases left between them. This CDR3 is 12 amino acids long. The V gene's germline CDR1 is SGHTA and CDR2 FQGTGA. The CDR3 spells CASSEPWAPQHF. The CDR3 DNA reads as TGTGCCAGCAGCGAGCCGTGGGCGCCCCAGCATTTT.

CDR3 nucleotides: TGTGCCAGCAGCCTTACATTGAACACTGAAGCTTTCTTT. This codes for CASSLTLNTEAFF. The V call is TRBV9, the J call TRBJ1-1; no clear D. This CDR3 contains 13 residues. V gave up 4 bases and J gave up 0 bases, with 7 bases separating them. Germline-derived CDR1 and CDR2 are SGDLS and YYNGEE.

V is TRBV18 and J is TRBJ2-1; D is undetermined. Germline CDR1 is KGHSH and CDR2 is LQKENI. V lost 3 bases and J 8 bases, leaving 5 bases between the germline ends. The CDR3 is 11 residues long. The CDR3 is CASSPLHEQFF. As DNA, the CDR3 is TGTGCCAGCTCACCCCTCCATGAGCAGTTCTTC.

This sequence joins TRBV28 and TRBJ1-4; 8 nucleotides agree with TRBD1. CDR1 MDHEN and CDR2 SYDVKM come from the germline V gene. The CDR3 runs 15 residues. Trimming took 5 bases from V and 8 from J; bases not matched to a gene: 10. CDR3 bases: TGTGCCAGCAGTCCACCCGGGACAGGAGAAGAAAAACTGTTTTTT. This codes for CASSPPGTGEEKLFF. The variable domain in full, with the rest retrieved from reference TRBV28 and TRBJ1-4, is DVKVTQSSRYLVKRTGEKVFLECVQDMDHENMFWYRQDPGLGLRLIYFSYDVKMKEKGDIPEGYSVSREKKERFSLILESASTNQTSMYLCASSPPGTGEEKLFFGSGTQLSVL.

The CDR3 loop reads CATSSAGGIQETQYF. In DNA form, the CDR3 reads TGTGCCACCAGCTCAGCGGGGGGGATTCAAGAGACCCAGTACTTC. The chain carries TRBV24-1 and TRBJ2-5; 10 nucleotides agree with TRBD2. The ends lost 7 bases at V and 2 bases at J; junction bases unmatched: 6. This CDR3 comprises 15 residues. Germline CDR1 is KGHDR and CDR2 is SFDVKD.

This clone was seen only once. The chain couples TRBV7-2 to TRBJ2-5, with D unresolved. The CDR3 runs 14 residues. The germline V gene has CDR1 SGHTA and CDR2 FQGNSA. Trimming pared 5 bases from V and 1 base from J, leaving 11 bases between. CDR3 DNA: TGTGCCAGCAGCGCTTTGACTCTCCAAGAGACCCAGTACTTC. It is translated as CASSALTLQETQYF.

The CDR3 region is CASTFSNQPQHF. The CDR3 region has the DNA TGTGCCAGCACATTTAGCAATCAGCCCCAGCATTTT. This chain uses TRBV12-3 or TRBV12-4 with TRBJ1-5; no clear D gene. With 7 bases removed from V and 0 bases from J, the gap between germline ends came to 4 bases. This CDR3 spans 12 amino acids.

This chain links TRBV7-2 with TRBJ2-3; D ambiguous. Germline-derived CDR1 and CDR2 are SGHTA and FQGNSA. The CDR3 is made up of 12 amino acids. V lost 6 bases to trimming and J lost 7 bases, with 11 bases between them. The CDR3 region is CASSSLGNTQYF. The CDR3 nucleotides are TGTGCCAGCAGTTCCCTAGGAAATACGCAGTATTTT. Variable domain in full (rest from reference TRBV7-2 and TRBJ2-3): GAGVSQSPSNKVTEKGKDVELRCDPISGHTALYWYRQSLGQGLEFLIYFQGNSAPDKSGLPSDRFSAERTGGSVSTLTIQRTQQEDSAVYLCASSSLGNTQYFGPGTRLTVL.

The chain carries TRBV28 and TRBJ2-1; 9 bases line up with TRBD2. CDR1 and CDR2 from the germline V gene are MDHEN and SYDVKM. There are 16 residues in the CDR3. The trim removed 3 bases at V and 2 bases at J, leaving 5 bases unmatched. Here the CDR3 DNA reads TGTGCCAGCAGTTTCTGGCGGGAGGGGGCCTACAATGAGCAGTTCTTC. The encoded protein is CASSFWREGAYNEQFF. Drawing the rest from reference TRBV28 and TRBJ2-1, the complete variable domain is DVKVTQSSRYLVKRTGEKVFLECVQDMDHENMFWYRQDPGLGLRLIYFSYDVKMKEKGDIPEGYSVSREKKERFSLILESASTNQTSMYLCASSFWREGAYNEQFFGPGTRLTVL.

The V and J genes are TRBV28 and TRBJ1-5; D is unresolved. CDR3 length: 14 amino acids. Germline-derived CDR1 and CDR2 are MDHEN and SYDVKM. V lost 5 bases and J 3 bases, leaving 11 bases between the germline ends. CDR3 bases: TGTGCCAGCAGTATACTACTTATCAATCAGCCCCAGCATTTT. Translated: CASSILLINQPQHF.

The chain joins TRBV11-2 to TRBJ2-3; 11 nucleotides agree with TRBD2. With V trimmed by 5 bases and J by 6 bases, 7 bases remained unmatched. Per germline, CDR1 SGHAT and CDR2 FQNNGV. The CDR3 is 15 amino acids. This chain's CDR3 is CASSLRLAGLDTQYF. The CDR3 bases are TGTGCCAGCAGCCTACGACTAGCGGGGTTGGATACGCAGTATTTT. Full variable domain (outside the CDR3, taken from reference TRBV11-2 and TRBJ2-3): EAGVAQSPRYKIIEKRQSVAFWCNPISGHATLYWYQQILGQGPKLLIQFQNNGVVDDSQLPKDRFSAERLKGVDSTLKIQPAKLEDSAVYLCASSLRLAGLDTQYFGPGTRLTVL.

As DNA, the CDR3 is TGTGCCAGCAGTAGCGGGTATGGCACCGGGGAGCTGTTTTTT. It specifies CASSSGYGTGELFF. The chain combines TRBV2 with TRBJ2-2; a possible D gene is TRBD2 (6 bases). Per germline, CDR1 SNHLY and CDR2 FYNNEI. V gave up 5 bases and J gave up 4 bases, with 11 bases separating them. The CDR3 covers 14 residues.

The chain has TRBV4-1 and TRBJ2-7; 9 bases align to TRBD1. J lost 5 bases, V lost 0 bases, and 5 bases had no gene match. Germline V gene lookup returns CDR1 MGHRA and CDR2 YSYEKL. This CDR3 is 15 amino acids long. DNA of the CDR3: TGCGCCAGCAGCCAAGAGAACAGGGGGCGCAACGAGCAGTACTTC. Its protein is CASSQENRGRNEQYF.

Ten or more counts support this clone. The genes are TRBV11-2 and TRBJ2-6; no clear D. This CDR3 region has 17 residues. Per the germline V gene, CDR1 is SGHAT and CDR2 is FQNNGV. V dropped 1 base and J dropped 0 bases, with 10 bases sitting between them. The DNA for the CDR3 is TGTGCCAGCAGCTTAGGGCCAGGTTTCTCTGGGGCCAACGTCCTGACTTTC. Encoded protein: CASSLGPGFSGANVLTF.

This chain links TRBV9 with TRBJ2-1; 7 bases are a match to TRBD2. V lost 5 bases and J lost 2; bases outside the gene matches: 10. This CDR3 contains 16 residues. Germline CDR1 and CDR2: SGDLS and YYNGEE. The CDR3: CASSDSGAGAYNEQFF. The CDR3 DNA reads TGTGCCAGCAGTGATTCCGGGGCGGGAGCCTACAATGAGCAGTTCTTC.

The chain employs TRBV5-5 and TRBJ1-1; D call uncertain. V lost 0 bases to trimming and J lost 1 base, with 4 bases between them. Looked up from germline, CDR1 is SGHKS and CDR2 is YYEKEE (reference sequence). The CDR3 is 13 amino acids. The CDR3 loop reads CASSLGRNTEAFF. In DNA form, the CDR3 reads TGTGCCAGCAGCTTGGGCAGGAACACTGAAGCTTTCTTT.

This chain links TRBV9 with TRBJ2-3; D perhaps matches TRBD1 (8 bases). CDR1 and CDR2 (germline): SGDLS, YYNGEE. The CDR3 length is 18 residues. The ends were cut back, 3 bases at V and 2 bases at J, with 22 bases in the middle. This CDR3 is CASSAPGGQVRFTDTQYF. CDR3 coding DNA: TGTGCCAGCAGCGCCCCGGGGGGACAGGTCCGCTTCACAGATACGCAGTATTTT.

The chain has TRBV6-4 and TRBJ1-2; D is possibly TRBD1 (6 bases). Trimming pared 4 bases from V and 8 bases from J, leaving 20 bases between. Germline CDR1 is MRHNA and CDR2 is SNTAGT. This CDR3 has 15 residues. CDR3 bases: TGTGCCAGCAGTGTCCTACAGGGAGGGGCTGGAGGCTACACCTTC. It specifies CASSVLQGGAGGYTF.

In this sample, this clone turned up a few times. This chain joins TRBV7-2 and TRBJ2-5; TRBD2 matches at 7 bases. Trimming removed 2 bases from V and 5 bases from J; junction bases left unmatched: 5. Germline CDR1 is SGHTA and CDR2 is FQGNSA. The length of the CDR3 is 14 residues. CDR3 nucleotides: TGTGCCAGCAGCTTATGGGGGGGATACGAGACCCAGTACTTC. This codes for CASSLWGGYETQYF. Full variable domain (rest looked up from reference TRBV7-2 and TRBJ2-5): GAGVSQSPSNKVTEKGKDVELRCDPISGHTALYWYRQSLGQGLEFLIYFQGNSAPDKSGLPSDRFSAERTGGSVSTLTIQRTQQEDSAVYLCASSLWGGYETQYFGPGTRLLVL.

This clone occurred a few times. The chain joins TRBV19 to TRBJ1-3; D unresolved. This CDR3 is 14 amino acids long. With 6 bases removed from V and 1 base from J, the gap between germline ends came to 10 bases. Germline V lookup: CDR1 LNHDA, CDR2 SQIVND (reference sequence). CDR3 coding DNA: TGTGCCAGTAGACTCCCCGGGTCTGGAAACACCATATATTTT. Translation gives CASRLPGSGNTIYF.